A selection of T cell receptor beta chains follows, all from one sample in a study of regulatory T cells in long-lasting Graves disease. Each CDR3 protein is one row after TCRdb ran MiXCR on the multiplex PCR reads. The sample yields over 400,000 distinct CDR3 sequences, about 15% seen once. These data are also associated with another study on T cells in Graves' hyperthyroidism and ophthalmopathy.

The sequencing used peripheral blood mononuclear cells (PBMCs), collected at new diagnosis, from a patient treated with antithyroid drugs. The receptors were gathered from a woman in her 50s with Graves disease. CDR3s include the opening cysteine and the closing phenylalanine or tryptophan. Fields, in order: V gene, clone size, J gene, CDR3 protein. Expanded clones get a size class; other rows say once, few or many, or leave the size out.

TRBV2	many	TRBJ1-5	CASSADRGRQPQHF
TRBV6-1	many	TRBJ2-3	CASPGVATDTQYF
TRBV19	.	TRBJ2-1	CASSIGGLALYNEQFF
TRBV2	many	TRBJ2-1	CASSYPVDEQFF
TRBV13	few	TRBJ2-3	CASSRGLADLTDTQYF
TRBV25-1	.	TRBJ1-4	CASSETGRTGEKLFF
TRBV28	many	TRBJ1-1	CASGTGRHTEAFF
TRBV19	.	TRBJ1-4	CASSRGPEKLFF
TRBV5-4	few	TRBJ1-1	CASRRQGAEDTEAFF
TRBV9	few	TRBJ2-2	CASSVDLPGRAGELFF
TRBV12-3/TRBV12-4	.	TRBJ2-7	CASRPLAQQSYEQYF
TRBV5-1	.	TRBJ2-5	CASSLRASGIETQYF
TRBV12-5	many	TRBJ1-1	CASAETGDTEAFF
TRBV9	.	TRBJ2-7	CASSVEGTSGSYEQYF
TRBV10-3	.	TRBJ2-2	CAISERGKTGELFF
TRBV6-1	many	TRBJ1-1	CASTRQGRTEAFF
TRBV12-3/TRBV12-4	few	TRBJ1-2	CASIYAGGAGGYTF
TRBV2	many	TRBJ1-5	CASRTELGNQPQHF
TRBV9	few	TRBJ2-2	CASSQGGGRNTGELFF
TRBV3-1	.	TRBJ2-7	CASSQGLAAREQYF
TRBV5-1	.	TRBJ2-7	CASSLGARYEQYF
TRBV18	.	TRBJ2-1	CASSPARTGVYNEQFF
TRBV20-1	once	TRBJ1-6	CSARTEGSPLHF
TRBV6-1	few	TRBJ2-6	CASRLTGEGANVLTF
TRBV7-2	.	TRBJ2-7	CASSLTATGYEQYF
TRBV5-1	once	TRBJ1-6	CASSPPERNSPLHF
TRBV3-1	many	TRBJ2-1	CASSQEGYRVSYNEQFF
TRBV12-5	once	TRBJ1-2	CASGLSTRGYTF
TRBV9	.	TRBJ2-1	CASSSSGGLGNEQFF
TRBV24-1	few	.	CATSDPSGGYEQYF
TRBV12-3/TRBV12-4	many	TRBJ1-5	CASSFGGALSNQPQHF
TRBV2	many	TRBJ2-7	CASSDQGQNYEQYF
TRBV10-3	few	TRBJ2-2	CAISVYTGELFF
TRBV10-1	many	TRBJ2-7	CASSESRERESYEQYF
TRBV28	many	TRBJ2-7	CASSLIRGNPYEQYF
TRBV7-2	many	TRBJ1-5	CASSLDPGEPQHF
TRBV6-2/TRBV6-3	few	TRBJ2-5	CASSEAGSKETQYF
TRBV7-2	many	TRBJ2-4	CASSSGLAGVDIQYF
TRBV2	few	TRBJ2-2	CASKRDNSNTGELFF
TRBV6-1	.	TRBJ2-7	CASNRRPPRQGYEQYF
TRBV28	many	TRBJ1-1	CASSLGGRGAEAFF
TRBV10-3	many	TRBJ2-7	CAISAGGRDEQYF
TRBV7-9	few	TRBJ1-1	CASSLDFFSGTSEAFF
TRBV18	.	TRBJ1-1	CASLKEENTEAFF
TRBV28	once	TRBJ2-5	CVSSYPLQGESETQHF
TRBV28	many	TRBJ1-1	CASTGPLEAFF
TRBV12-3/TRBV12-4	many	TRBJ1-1	CASRTALLNTEAFF
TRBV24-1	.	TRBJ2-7	CATSDLGDRDYEQYF
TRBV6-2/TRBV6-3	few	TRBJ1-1	CASSEVGTEAFF
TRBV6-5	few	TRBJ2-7	CASSYPRLRTQYF
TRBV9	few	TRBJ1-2	CASSEGENYGYTF
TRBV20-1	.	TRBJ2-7	CSAKGLAGEDEQYF
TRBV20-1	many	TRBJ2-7	CSAQMTSYEQYF
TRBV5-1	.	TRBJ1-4	CASSSGQGMTELFF